The TCR beta chain under discussion was sequenced for a study of cytomegalovirus exposure and HLA in healthy donors. About the research overall: A preliminary data release comprised 70 million to 95 million unique TCRs obtained from HLA-typed donors.

The CDR3 has 14 amino acids. Germline V lookup: CDR1 ENHRY, CDR2 SYGVKD. V dropped 6 bases and J dropped 1 base, with 10 bases sitting between them. The study ran its PCR with 60 Vbeta and 13 Jbeta primers. Assay: immunoSEQ multiplex PCR; the TCRdb copy retains only in-frame clones and omits some. The sample contains 150,000 to 200,000 clones, 76% of which appear only once. V is TRBV10-3 and J is TRBJ1-5; the D is unclear. The TCR originated in a male donor in good health and CMV-seronegative. The sample was PBMCs. The CDR3 loop is CAISPEGSNQPQHF. CDR3 DNA sequence: TGTGCCATCAGCCCTGAGGGAAGCAATCAGCCCCAGCATTTT.